This T cell receptor beta chain was recorded in a study of CD8 T cells in ankylosing spondylitis. The CDR3 length is 16 residues. Trimming took off 4 bases at V and 0 bases at J, with 16 bases between the two ends. The germline V gene has CDR1 SGHRS and CDR2 YFSETQ. This clonotype has ten or more counts. Using its own MiXCR run on the 5' RACE reads, TCRdb lists one record per CDR3 protein. The repertoire holds some 250,000 distinct CDR3 sequences, 7.5% to 9% seen once, with almost 7% in the top ten. Sequenced input: blood, either unsorted or a sorted T cell fraction (not recorded which). The TCR comes from a male donor with ankylosing spondylitis or in good health (not recorded which). This chain joins TRBV5-1 and TRBJ1-1; D uncertain. In DNA form, the CDR3 reads TGCGCCAGCAGCCCCCTCGCCCTACAGCTGAACACTGAAGCTTTCTTT. Protein sequence: CASSPLALQLNTEAFF.